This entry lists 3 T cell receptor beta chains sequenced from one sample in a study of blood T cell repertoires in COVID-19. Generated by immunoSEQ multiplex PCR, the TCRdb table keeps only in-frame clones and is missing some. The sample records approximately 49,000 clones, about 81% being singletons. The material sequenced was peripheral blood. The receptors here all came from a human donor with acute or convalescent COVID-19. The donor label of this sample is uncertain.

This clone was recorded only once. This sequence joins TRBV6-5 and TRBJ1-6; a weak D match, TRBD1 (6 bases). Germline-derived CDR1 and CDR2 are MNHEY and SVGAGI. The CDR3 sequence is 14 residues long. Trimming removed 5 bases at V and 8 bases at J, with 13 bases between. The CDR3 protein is CASSLTGLYSPLHF. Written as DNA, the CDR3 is TGTGCCAGCAGTCTAACAGGGTTGTATTCACCCCTCCACTTT.

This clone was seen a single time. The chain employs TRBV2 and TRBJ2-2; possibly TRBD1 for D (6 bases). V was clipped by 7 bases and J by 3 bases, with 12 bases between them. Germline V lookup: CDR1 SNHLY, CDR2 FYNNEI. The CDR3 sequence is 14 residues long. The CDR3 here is CASKGEMYTGELFF. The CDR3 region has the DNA TGTGCCAGCAAGGGGGAGATGTACACCGGGGAGCTGTTTTTT.

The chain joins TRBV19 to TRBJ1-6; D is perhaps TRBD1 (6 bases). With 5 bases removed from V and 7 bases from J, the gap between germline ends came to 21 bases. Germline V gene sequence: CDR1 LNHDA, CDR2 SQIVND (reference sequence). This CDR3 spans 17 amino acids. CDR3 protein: CASSPIGRGARNSPLHF. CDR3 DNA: TGTGCCAGTAGTCCTATCGGTCGGGGGGCTAGAAATTCACCCCTCCACTTT.